These T cell receptor beta chains were read from a single sample in a study of cytomegalovirus exposure and HLA in healthy donors. The protocol was immunoSEQ multiplex PCR, while the TCRdb copy is restricted to in-frame clones and leaves out a portion. The sample lists 100,000 to 150,000 clones, 70% to 80% occurring once. Sequencing was done on a sample of PBMCs. These TCRs come from a man aged 50 to 60 in good health and CMV-seronegative. Each CDR3 is given with its conserved first and last residue. D genes are given only for firm matches. A row's size may be missing; if present it is once, few, many or a size class.

>few|-|TRBV14|TRBJ1-2
TGTGCCAGCAGCCAAGAGCTAGCAGACTATGGCTACACCTTC
CASSQELADYGYTF
>-|TRBD1|TRBV27|TRBJ1-1
TGTGCCAGCAGGTCCGAGACAGGGGGTCTTTCGAACACTGAAGCTTTCTTT
CASRSETGGLSNTEAFF
>-|-|TRBV10-2|TRBJ2-3
TGCGCCAGCAGTGTATATAAAGATACGCAGTATTTT
CASSVYKDTQYF
>once|-|TRBV30|TRBJ2-7
TGTGCCTGGAGTGCGACTTACGAGCAGTACTTC
CAWSATYEQYF
>-|-|TRBV11-3|TRBJ2-7
TGTGCCAGCAGCTTAGATCATCACAGCTACGAGCAGTACTTC
CASSLDHHSYEQYF
>-|TRBD2|TRBV15|TRBJ2-3
TGTGCCACCAGCAGGCGACTAGCGGGGGGTTCAGATACGCAGTATTTT
CATSRRLAGGSDTQYF
>-|-|TRBV20-1|TRBJ1-1
TGCAGTGCTAAAAAATCGTCTGAAGCTTTCTTT
CSAKKSSEAFF
>-|TRBD2|TRBV19|TRBJ2-1
TGTGCCAGTAGTACTAGCGGTAGCTCCTACAATGAGCAGTTCTTC
CASSTSGSSYNEQFF
>-|-|TRBV19|TRBJ2-1
TGTGCCAGTAGTACCGGACACGGGGGCAATGAGCAGTTCTTC
CASSTGHGGNEQFF
>-|TRBD2|TRBV15|TRBJ2-1
TGTGCCACCAGCACCACCCTCCGAGGCGGGGGGACAACCTACAATGAGCAGTTCTTC
CATSTTLRGGGTTYNEQFF
>-|TRBD1|TRBV28|TRBJ1-3
TGTGCCAGCGCTGGGACAGGAGAATCTGGAAACACCATATATTTT
CASAGTGESGNTIYF
>-|-|TRBV6-5|TRBJ2-3
TGTGCCAGCACCTCCACAGATACGCAGTATTTT
CASTSTDTQYF
>few|-|TRBV15|TRBJ2-3
TGTGCCACCGGGCGAAGGGGGTACACAGATACGCAGTATTTT
CATGRRGYTDTQYF
>-|-|TRBV13|TRBJ2-5
TGTGCCAGCAGCTTAGGGTCTAGGGAGGAGACCCAGTACTTC
CASSLGSREETQYF
>-|-|TRBV28|TRBJ1-2
TGTGCCAGCAGTTTAGGCGGCGGAGAAAAAAACTATGGCTACACCTTC
CASSLGGGEKNYGYTF
>-|-|TRBV9|TRBJ1-4
TGTGCCAGCAGCCCCATTGGGAGCCCGAAGGAAAAACTGTTTTTT
CASSPIGSPKEKLFF
>-|TRBD1|TRBV29-1|TRBJ2-3
TGCAGCGTTGTTGGACAGGGGGATACGCAGTATTTT
CSVVGQGDTQYF
>-|TRBD2|TRBV6-1|TRBJ2-1
TGTGCCAGCAGTCTAGCGGGGCAATACAATGAGCAGTTCTTC
CASSLAGQYNEQFF
>-|-|TRBV2|TRBJ1-1
TGTGCCAGCAGTGTGGGCAGGAGGATGAACACTGAAGCTTTCTTT
CASSVGRRMNTEAFF
>-|TRBD2|TRBV6-1|TRBJ2-5
TGTGCCAGCAGTGAAGGGGGGGGACCTAGCGAGACCCAGTACTTC
CASSEGGGPSETQYF
>-|TRBD1|TRBV19|TRBJ2-2
TGTGCCAGTAGTGGCGACAGGGGGCTTGCCGGGGAGCTGTTTTTT
CASSGDRGLAGELFF
>once|-|TRBV2|TRBJ1-6
TGTGCCAGCAGTGCCGGACCCCTCCACTTT
CASSAGPLHF
>-|TRBD2|TRBV19|TRBJ2-7
TGTGCCAGCCGGGGCGGGGGGGCTGGCGAGCAGTACTTC
CASRGGGAGEQYF
>-|-|TRBV5-6|TRBJ1-1
TGTGCCAGCAGTATGGGGGGTTGGGGGAACACTGAAGCTTTCTTT
CASSMGGWGNTEAFF
>-|-|TRBV15|TRBJ1-4
TGTGCCACCAGCAGACCAGGCAAAGCTAATGAAAAACTGTTTTTT
CATSRPGKANEKLFF
>-|-|TRBV4-1|TRBJ2-5
TGCGCCAGCAGCCAGGGCGCAGTTCGCCGGACCCAGTACTTC
CASSQGAVRRTQYF
>-|TRBD1|TRBV6-5|TRBJ2-1
TGTGCCAGCAGATTTTCAGGGGGCCATGAGCAGTTCTTC
CASRFSGGHEQFF
>-|TRBD1|TRBV5-1|TRBJ2-1
TGCGCCAGCAGCCCCTTTTATTCCGGGACAGAGGCGTCGAGCTCCTACAATGAGCAGTTCTTC
CASSPFYSGTEASSSYNEQFF
>-|-|TRBV5-4|TRBJ2-3
TGTGCCAGCAGCTTGACCGGAGATACGCAGTATTTT
CASSLTGDTQYF
>-|-|TRBV2|TRBJ1-5
TGTGCCAGCAGTGACGTGGAGAATCAGCCCCAGCATTTT
CASSDVENQPQHF
>few|-|TRBV5-1|TRBJ2-3
TGCGCCAGCAGCCAGGACAACTCGCTAGGGGATACGCAGTATTTT
CASSQDNSLGDTQYF
>-|TRBD1|TRBV6-5|TRBJ1-2
TGTGCCAGCGGCGAGACAGGGCTGGGCGGCTACACCTTC
CASGETGLGGYTF
>-|-|TRBV15|TRBJ1-4
TGTGCCACCAGCCCGCAATCACGGACACCGAATGAAAAACTGTTTTTT
CATSPQSRTPNEKLFF
>once|TRBD1|TRBV5-1|TRBJ1-1
TGCGCCAGCAGCTTTCTCCGGACAGGGGGCGAAACTGAAGCTTTCTTT
CASSFLRTGGETEAFF
>-|-|TRBV7-2|TRBJ1-5
TGTGCCAGCAGCCTCCACGGGGTTGGTCAGCCCCAGCATTTT
CASSLHGVGQPQHF
>-|TRBD1|TRBV7-2|TRBJ2-7
TGTGCCAGCAGCCAAACGACAGGGAACGAGCAGTACTTC
CASSQTTGNEQYF
>-|TRBD1|TRBV14|TRBJ2-1
TGTGCCAGCAGCCTGGGGACAGGGTCCATCGGTGAGCAGTTCTTC
CASSLGTGSIGEQFF
>-|TRBD1|TRBV19|TRBJ1-1
TGTGCCACCGTAGACAGGGACACTGAAGCTTTCTTT
CATVDRDTEAFF
>-|-|TRBV7-8|TRBJ1-6
TGTGCCAGTCTTTCGGGGGACTATAATTCACCCCTCCACTTT
CASLSGDYNSPLHF
>-|TRBD1|TRBV6-5|TRBJ1-2
TGTGCCAGCAACCCAGGGGGGTTTGTCTTTGGCTACACCTTC
CASNPGGFVFGYTF
>-|-|TRBV19|TRBJ2-7
TGTGCCAGTACCCCTTCGGACCCCGGGAGCTTGCGCGAGCAGTACTTC
CASTPSDPGSLREQYF
>-|TRBD1|TRBV5-1|TRBJ2-5
TGCGCCAGCAGCTACTACCGGACAGGGGCGGAGACCCAGTACTTC
CASSYYRTGAETQYF
>-|TRBD1|TRBV7-2|TRBJ1-2
TGTGCCAGCAGCCTTGGACAGGGCGGAGACTATGGCTACACCTTC
CASSLGQGGDYGYTF
>-|TRBD1|TRBV6-5|TRBJ2-1
TGTGCCAGCAGTTACGACAGGGCGGACAATGAGCAGTTCTTC
CASSYDRADNEQFF
>-|-|TRBV4-1|TRBJ2-5
TGCGCCAGCAGCCCCCTCGCCGGGGTGACGGAGACCCAGTACTTC
CASSPLAGVTETQYF
>-|-|TRBV19|TRBJ1-4
TGTGCCAGTGCGGAAGGAAAACTGTTTTTT
CASAEGKLFF
>few|TRBD1|TRBV5-1|TRBJ1-1
TGCGCCAGCAGAGGGACAGGGTCTACAGGCGCTGAAGCTTTCTTT
CASRGTGSTGAEAFF
>few|TRBD1|TRBV5-1|TRBJ1-4
TGCGCCAGCAGCTTGACAGGGGCAACTAATGAAAAACTGTTTTTT
CASSLTGATNEKLFF
>-|-|TRBV9|TRBJ1-6
TGTGCCAGCAGCGTAGAGAGAGAGTCACCCCTCCACTTT
CASSVERESPLHF
>once|TRBD1|TRBV5-6|TRBJ2-1
TGTGCCAGCAGCCTACCGGGACAGGGGAACAATGAGCAGTTCTTC
CASSLPGQGNNEQFF
>-|-|TRBV27|TRBJ1-4
TGTGCCAGCAGTCCCCCGTATCAAAAACTGTTTTTT
CASSPPYQKLFF
>-|-|TRBV10-3|TRBJ2-1
TGTGCCATCAGTGAGTCGACGGGGCAGTTCTTC
CAISESTGQFF
>-|-|TRBV7-6|TRBJ2-1
TGTGCCAGCGGATCGGGTCCCAGCTCCTACAATGAGCAGTTCTTC
CASGSGPSSYNEQFF